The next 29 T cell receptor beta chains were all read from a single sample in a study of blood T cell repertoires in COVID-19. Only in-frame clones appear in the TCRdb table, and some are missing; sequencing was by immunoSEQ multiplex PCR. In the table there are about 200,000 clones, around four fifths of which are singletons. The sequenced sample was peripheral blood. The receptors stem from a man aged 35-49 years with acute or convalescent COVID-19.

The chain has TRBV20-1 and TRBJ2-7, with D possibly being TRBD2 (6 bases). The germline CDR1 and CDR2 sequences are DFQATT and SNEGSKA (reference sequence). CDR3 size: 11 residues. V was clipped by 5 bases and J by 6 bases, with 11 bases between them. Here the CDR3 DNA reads TGCAGTGCTTCTCAGGGAGGCGAGCAGTACTTC. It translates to CSASQGGEQYF.

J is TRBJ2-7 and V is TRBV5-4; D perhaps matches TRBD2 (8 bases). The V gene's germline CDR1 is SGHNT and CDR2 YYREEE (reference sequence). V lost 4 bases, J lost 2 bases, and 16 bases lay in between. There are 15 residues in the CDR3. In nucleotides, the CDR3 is TGTGCCAGCAGCCCGGGAGGGCAGGGGGCCTACGAGCAGTACTTC. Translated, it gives CASSPGGQGAYEQYF.

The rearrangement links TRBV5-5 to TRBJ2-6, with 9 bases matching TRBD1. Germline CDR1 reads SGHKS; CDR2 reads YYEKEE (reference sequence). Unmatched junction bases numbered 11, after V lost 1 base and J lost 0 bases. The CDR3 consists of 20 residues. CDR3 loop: CASSLPVGTGLFSGANVLTF. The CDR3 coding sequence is TGTGCCAGCAGCTTGCCCGTCGGGACAGGGCTCTTCTCTGGGGCCAACGTCCTGACTTTC. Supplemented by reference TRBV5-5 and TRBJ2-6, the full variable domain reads DAGVTQSPTHLIKTRGQQVTLRCSPISGHKSVSWYQQVLGQGPQFIFQYYEKEERGRGNFPDRFSARQFPNYSSELNVNALLLGDSALYLCASSLPVGTGLFSGANVLTFGAGSRLTVL.

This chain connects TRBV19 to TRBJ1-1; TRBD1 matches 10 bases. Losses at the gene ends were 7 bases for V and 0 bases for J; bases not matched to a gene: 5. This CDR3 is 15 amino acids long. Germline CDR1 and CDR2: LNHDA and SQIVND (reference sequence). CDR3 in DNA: TGTGCCAGTAAGGACAGGGGGAGACTGAACACTGAAGCTTTCTTT. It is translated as CASKDRGRLNTEAFF.

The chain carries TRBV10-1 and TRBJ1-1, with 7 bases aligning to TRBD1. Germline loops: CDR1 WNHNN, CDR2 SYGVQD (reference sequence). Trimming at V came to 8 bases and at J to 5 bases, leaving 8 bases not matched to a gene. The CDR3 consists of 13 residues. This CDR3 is CASATPGGTEAFF. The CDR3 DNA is TGCGCCAGCGCTACGCCAGGGGGGACTGAAGCTTTCTTT.

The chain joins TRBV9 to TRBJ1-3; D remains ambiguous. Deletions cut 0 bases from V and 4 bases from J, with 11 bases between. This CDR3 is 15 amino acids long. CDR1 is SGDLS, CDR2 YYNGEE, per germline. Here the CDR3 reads CASSVGVGGGNTIYF. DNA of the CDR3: TGTGCCAGCAGCGTAGGGGTAGGAGGAGGAAACACCATATATTTT. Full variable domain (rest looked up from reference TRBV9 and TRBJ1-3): DSGVTQTPKHLITATGQRVTLRCSPRSGDLSVYWYQQSLDQGLQFLIQYYNGEERAKGNILERFSAQQFPDLHSELNLSSLELGDSALYFCASSVGVGGGNTIYFGEGSWLTVV.

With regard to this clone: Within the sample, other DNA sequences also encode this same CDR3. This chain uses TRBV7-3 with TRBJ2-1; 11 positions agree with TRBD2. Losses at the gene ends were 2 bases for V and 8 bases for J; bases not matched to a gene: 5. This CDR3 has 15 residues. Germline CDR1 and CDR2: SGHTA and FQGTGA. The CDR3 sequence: CASSLGLAGGYEQFF. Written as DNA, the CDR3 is TGTGCCAGCAGCTTAGGGCTAGCGGGAGGATATGAGCAGTTCTTC.

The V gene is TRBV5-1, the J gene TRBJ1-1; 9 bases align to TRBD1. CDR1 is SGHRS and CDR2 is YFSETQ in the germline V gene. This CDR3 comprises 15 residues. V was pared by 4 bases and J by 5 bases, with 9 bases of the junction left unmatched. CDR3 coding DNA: TGCGCCAGCAGCAACCAGGACAGGGGAGGGACTGAAGCTTTCTTT. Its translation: CASSNQDRGGTEAFF.

The CDR3 reads CASSGRGLFPYGYTF. As DNA, the CDR3 is TGTGCCAGCAGTGGGAGGGGACTCTTCCCCTATGGCTACACCTTC. The chain carries TRBV2 and TRBJ1-2; a possible D gene is TRBD1 (5 bases). CDR1 is SNHLY and CDR2 is FYNNEI in the germline V gene. This CDR3 comprises 15 residues. V lost 4 bases and J lost 4, with 16 bases in between.

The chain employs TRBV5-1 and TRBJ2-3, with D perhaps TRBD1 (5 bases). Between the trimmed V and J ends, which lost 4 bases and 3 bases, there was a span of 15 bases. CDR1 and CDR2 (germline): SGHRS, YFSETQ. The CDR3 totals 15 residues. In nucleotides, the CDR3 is TGCGCCAGCAGCAGGGCCAGGGTGGATACAGATACGCAGTATTTT. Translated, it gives CASSRARVDTDTQYF.

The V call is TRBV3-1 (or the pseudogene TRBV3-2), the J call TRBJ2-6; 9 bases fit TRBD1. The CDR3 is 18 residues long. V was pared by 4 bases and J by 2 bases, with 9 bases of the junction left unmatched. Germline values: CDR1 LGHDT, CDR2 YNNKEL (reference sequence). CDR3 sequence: CASSPETGGLPGANVLTF. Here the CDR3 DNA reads TGTGCCAGCAGCCCCGAGACAGGGGGACTCCCTGGGGCCAACGTCCTGACTTTC.

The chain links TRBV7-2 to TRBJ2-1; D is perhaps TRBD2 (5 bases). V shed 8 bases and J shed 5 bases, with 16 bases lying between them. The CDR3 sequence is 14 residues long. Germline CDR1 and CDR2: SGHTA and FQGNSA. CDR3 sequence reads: CASEERRGNNEQFF. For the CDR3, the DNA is TGTGCCAGCGAGGAGCGACGGGGTAACAATGAGCAGTTCTTC. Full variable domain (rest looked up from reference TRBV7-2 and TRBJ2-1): GAGVSQSPSNKVTEKGKDVELRCDPISGHTALYWYRQSLGQGLEFLIYFQGNSAPDKSGLPSDRFSAERTGGSVSTLTIQRTQQEDSAVYLCASEERRGNNEQFFGPGTRLTVL.

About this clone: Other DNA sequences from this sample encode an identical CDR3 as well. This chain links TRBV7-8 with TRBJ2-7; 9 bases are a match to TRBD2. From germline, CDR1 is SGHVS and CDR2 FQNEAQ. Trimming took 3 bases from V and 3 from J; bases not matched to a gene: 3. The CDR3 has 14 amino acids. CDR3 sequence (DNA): TGTGCCAGCAGCTTCAGCGGGAGGAGCTACGAGCAGTACTTC. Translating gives CASSFSGRSYEQYF.

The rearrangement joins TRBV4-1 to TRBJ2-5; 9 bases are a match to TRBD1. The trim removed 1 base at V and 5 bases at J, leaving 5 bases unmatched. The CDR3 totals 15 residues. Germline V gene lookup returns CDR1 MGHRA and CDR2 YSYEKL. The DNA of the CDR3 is TGCGCCAGCAGCCAAGTGGGACAGGGTGGTGAGACCCAGTACTTC. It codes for CASSQVGQGGETQYF.

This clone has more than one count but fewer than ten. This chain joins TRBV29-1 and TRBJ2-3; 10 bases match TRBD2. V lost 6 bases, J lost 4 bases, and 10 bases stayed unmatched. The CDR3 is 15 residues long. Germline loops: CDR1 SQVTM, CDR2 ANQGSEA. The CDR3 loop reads CSVVQSGRGSDTQYF. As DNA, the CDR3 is TGCAGCGTCGTACAAAGCGGGAGGGGTTCAGATACGCAGTATTTT.

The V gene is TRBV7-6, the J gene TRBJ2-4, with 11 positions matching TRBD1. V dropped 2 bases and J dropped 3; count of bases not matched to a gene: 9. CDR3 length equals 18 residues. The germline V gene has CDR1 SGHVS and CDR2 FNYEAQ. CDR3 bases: TGTGCCAGCAGCTTACTACTTGGGGGGACAGGGGGCAAAAACATTCAGTACTTC. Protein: CASSLLLGGTGGKNIQYF.

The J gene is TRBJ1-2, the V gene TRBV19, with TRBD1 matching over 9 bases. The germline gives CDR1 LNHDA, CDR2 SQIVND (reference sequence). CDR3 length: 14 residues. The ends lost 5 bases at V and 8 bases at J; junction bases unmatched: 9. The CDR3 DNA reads TGTGCCAGTAGTTCGACAGGGGGTAAGAGAGGCTACACCTTC. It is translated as CASSSTGGKRGYTF.

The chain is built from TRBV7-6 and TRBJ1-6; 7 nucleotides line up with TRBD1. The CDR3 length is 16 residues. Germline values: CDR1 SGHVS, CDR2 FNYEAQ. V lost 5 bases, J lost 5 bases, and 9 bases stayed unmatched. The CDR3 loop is CASSPRATGNNSPLHF. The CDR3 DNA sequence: TGTGCCAGCAGCCCCCGGGCGACAGGGAATAATTCACCCCTCCACTTT.

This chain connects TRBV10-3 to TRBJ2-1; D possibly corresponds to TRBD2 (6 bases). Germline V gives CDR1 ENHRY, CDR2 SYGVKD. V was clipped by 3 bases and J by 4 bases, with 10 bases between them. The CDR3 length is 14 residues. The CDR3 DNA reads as TGTGCCATCAGTGACCCGGGACTGTACAATGAGCAGTTCTTC. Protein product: CAISDPGLYNEQFF.

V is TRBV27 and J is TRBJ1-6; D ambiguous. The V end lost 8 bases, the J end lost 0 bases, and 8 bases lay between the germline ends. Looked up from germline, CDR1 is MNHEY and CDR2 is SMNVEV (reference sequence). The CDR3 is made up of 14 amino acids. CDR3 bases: TGTGCCAGCCGCGGGAGCTCCTATAATTCACCCCTCCACTTT. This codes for CASRGSSYNSPLHF.

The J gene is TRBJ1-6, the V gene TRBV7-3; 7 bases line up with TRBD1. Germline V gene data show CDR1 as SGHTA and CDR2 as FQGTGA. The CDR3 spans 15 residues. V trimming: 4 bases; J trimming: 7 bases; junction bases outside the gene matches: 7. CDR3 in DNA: TGTGCCAGCAGCTCTCAAGGGGGCGGCAATTCACCCCTCCACTTT. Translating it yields CASSSQGGGNSPLHF.

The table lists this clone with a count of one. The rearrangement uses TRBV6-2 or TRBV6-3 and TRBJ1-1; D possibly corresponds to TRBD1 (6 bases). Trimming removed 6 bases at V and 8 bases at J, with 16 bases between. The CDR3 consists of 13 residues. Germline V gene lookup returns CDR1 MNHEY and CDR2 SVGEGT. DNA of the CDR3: TGTGCCAGCAGCCCAAACAGGGCTGGCGAAGCTTTCTTT. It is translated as CASSPNRAGEAFF.

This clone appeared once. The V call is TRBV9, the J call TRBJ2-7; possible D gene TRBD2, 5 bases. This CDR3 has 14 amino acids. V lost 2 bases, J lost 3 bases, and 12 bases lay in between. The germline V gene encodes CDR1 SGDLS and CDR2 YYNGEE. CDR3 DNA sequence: TGTGCCAGCAGCGTTCATGAGGGAGACTACGAGCAGTACTTC. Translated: CASSVHEGDYEQYF.

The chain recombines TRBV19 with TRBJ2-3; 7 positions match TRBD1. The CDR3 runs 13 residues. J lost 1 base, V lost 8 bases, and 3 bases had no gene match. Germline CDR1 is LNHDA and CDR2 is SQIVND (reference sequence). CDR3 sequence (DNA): TGTGCCAGTGAAGGACAGGGCACAGATACGCAGTATTTT. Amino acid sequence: CASEGQGTDTQYF.

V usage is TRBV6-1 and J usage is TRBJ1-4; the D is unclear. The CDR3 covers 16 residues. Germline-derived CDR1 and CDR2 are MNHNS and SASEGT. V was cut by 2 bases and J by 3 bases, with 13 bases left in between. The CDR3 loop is CASSEKGDAANEKLFF. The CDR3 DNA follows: TGTGCCAGCAGTGAAAAAGGAGATGCTGCTAATGAAAAACTGTTTTTT.

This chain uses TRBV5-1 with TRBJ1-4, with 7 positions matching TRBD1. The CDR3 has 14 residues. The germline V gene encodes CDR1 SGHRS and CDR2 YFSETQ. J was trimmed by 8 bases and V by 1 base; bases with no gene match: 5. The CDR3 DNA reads TGCGCCAGCAGCTTGACAGGGGTGGTCGAAAAACTGTTTTTT. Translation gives CASSLTGVVEKLFF.

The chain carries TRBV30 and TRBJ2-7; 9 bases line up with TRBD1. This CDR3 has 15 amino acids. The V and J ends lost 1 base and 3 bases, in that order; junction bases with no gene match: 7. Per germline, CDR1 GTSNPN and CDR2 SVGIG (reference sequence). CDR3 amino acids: CAWSDPRQGGYEQYF. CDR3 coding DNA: TGTGCCTGGAGTGACCCTCGACAGGGGGGCTACGAGCAGTACTTC.

In DNA, the CDR3 is TGTGCCACCAGTGCGTCCGTAGGCGGTCCGAGTACGCAGTATTTT. Its protein product is CATSASVGGPSTQYF. This sequence joins TRBV24-1 and TRBJ2-3; D gene unclear. The V gene's germline CDR1 is KGHDR and CDR2 SFDVKD. V lost 5 bases and J 8 bases, leaving 19 bases between the germline ends. The CDR3 length is 15 residues.

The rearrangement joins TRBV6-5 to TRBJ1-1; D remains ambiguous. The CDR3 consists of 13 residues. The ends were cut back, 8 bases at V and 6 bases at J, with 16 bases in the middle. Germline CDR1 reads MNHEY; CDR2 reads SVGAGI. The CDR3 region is CASSYLGESEAFF. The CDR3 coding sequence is TGTGCCAGCTCCTACCTTGGAGAATCTGAAGCTTTCTTT.